These 30 T cell receptor beta chains were sequenced from one sample in a study of identical twins. TCRdb itself ran the 5' RACE reads through MiXCR, one entry per CDR3 protein. This sample has about 240,000 distinct CDR3 sequences, with 9.5% to 15% found just once. The sample also formed part of further work on yellow fever vaccine responses in identical twins.

Sequenced input: memory (CD45RO+) T cells sorted from blood. The receptors here all came from a woman aged 18-35 years in good health.

This chain links TRBV6-2 or TRBV6-3 with TRBJ2-7; tentatively, D is TRBD2 (6 bases). The germline V and J ends were trimmed by 0 bases and 1 base, with 22 bases remaining between them. The germline CDR1 and CDR2 sequences are MNHEY and SVGEGT. The CDR3 covers 19 residues. The CDR3: CASSYSSRGGRPGSYEQYF. DNA for the CDR3: TGTGCCAGCAGTTACTCATCAAGGGGAGGACGTCCCGGGTCCTACGAGCAGTACTTC.

The chain joins TRBV6-5 to TRBJ1-1; perhaps TRBD1 as D (5 bases). Between the trimmed V and J ends, which lost 8 bases and 4 bases, there was a span of 11 bases. The CDR3 loop spans 12 amino acids. Germline V gives CDR1 MNHEY, CDR2 SVGAGI. CDR3 in DNA: TGTGCCAGCCACCGAACAGGCACTGAAGCTTTCTTT. It yields the protein CASHRTGTEAFF.

Only a few counts were recorded for this clonotype. The chain employs TRBV29-1 and TRBJ2-7, with 8 bases matching TRBD1. CDR1 SQVTM and CDR2 ANQGSEA come from the germline V gene. V lost 5 bases and J lost 5; bases outside the gene matches: 2. The CDR3 contains 11 residues. CDR3 in DNA: TGCAGCGTTAACAGGGGGAACGAGCAGTACTTC. Its protein is CSVNRGNEQYF.

A word on this clonotype: At one end the junction does not follow the germline gene, possibly because of a read error. This chain links TRBV7-3 with TRBJ2-3, with 10 bases matching TRBD2. The CDR3 has 15 residues. From germline, CDR1 is SGHTA and CDR2 FQGTGA. CDR3 DNA: TGTTCCAGCAGCTTCACTAGCGGGGTCACAGATACGCAGTATTTT. Translated, it gives CSSSFTSGVTDTQYF.

In this sample, this clonotype turned up many times. V gene TRBV6-1 combines with J gene TRBJ2-2; 7 nucleotides line up with TRBD1. The CDR3 contains 14 residues. Unmatched junction bases numbered 2, after V lost 6 bases and J lost 1 base. The germline gives CDR1 MNHNS, CDR2 SASEGT. CDR3 sequence (DNA): TGTGCCAGCAGGAGACAGGGGAACACCGGGGAGCTGTTTTTT. This sequence encodes CASRRQGNTGELFF.

This clonotype was detected a few times. The chain couples TRBV11-2 to TRBJ2-7; 7 bases align to TRBD1. There are 14 residues in the CDR3. CDR1 is SGHAT and CDR2 is FQNNGV in the germline V gene. V trimming: 5 bases; J trimming: 2 bases; junction bases outside the gene matches: 6. The CDR3 DNA follows: TGTGCCAGCAGCCCCAGTAGGGGGCCCTACGAGCAGTACTTC. Protein: CASSPSRGPYEQYF.

The rearrangement links TRBV4-1 to TRBJ2-7; TRBD1 or TRBD2 may be the D gene (5 bases each). The CDR3 length is 16 residues. Trimming removed 1 base from V and 3 bases from J, with 16 bases in between. Germline V gene sequence: CDR1 MGHRA, CDR2 YSYEKL. The CDR3 DNA is TGCGCCAGCAGCCAAGGTCGGGGCAGGGCAGGCTACGAGCAGTACTTC. Protein: CASSQGRGRAGYEQYF.

V and J are TRBV20-1 and TRBJ2-7; 7 bases are a match to TRBD1. Germline V gives CDR1 DFQATT, CDR2 SNEGSKA (reference sequence). The CDR3 consists of 15 residues. Trimming cost V 1 base and J 2 bases; bases outside gene matches: 8. The CDR3 nucleotides are TGCAGTGCTAGAGTAGACCACAGGGGAACCTACGAGCAGTACTTC. It encodes CSARVDHRGTYEQYF.

The chain combines TRBV5-1 with TRBJ2-7, with 10 bases that match TRBD2. Germline values: CDR1 SGHRS, CDR2 YFSETQ. The CDR3 has 15 residues. With V trimmed by 0 bases and J by 6 bases, 6 bases remained unmatched. The CDR3 region has the DNA TGCGCCAGCAGCTTGGCGAGCGGGGGGGCCGGCGAGCAGTACTTC. Translation: CASSLASGGAGEQYF.

This clonotype was observed a few times. This chain joins TRBV6-2 or TRBV6-3 and TRBJ2-7; 13 bases fit TRBD2. This CDR3 contains 15 residues. Germline V gene data show CDR1 as MNHEY and CDR2 as SVGEGT. V shed 2 bases, J shed 8 bases, and the junction held 6 bases outside the gene matches. The CDR3 reads CASSYTGTSGIKQYF. The CDR3 bases are TGTGCCAGCAGTTACACTGGGACTAGCGGGATAAAGCAGTACTTC.

This chain links TRBV7-6 with TRBJ1-4; TRBD1 matches at 7 bases. Germline CDR1 and CDR2: SGHVS and FNYEAQ. This CDR3 has 16 residues. V lost 9 bases and J lost 5; bases outside the gene matches: 15. The CDR3 bases are TGTGCCAGTTCGGGAGGTCCGGGACAGAGAAATGAAAAACTGTTTTTT. Translated: CASSGGPGQRNEKLFF. Variable domain in full (rest from reference TRBV7-6 and TRBJ1-4): GAGVSQSPRYKVTKRGQDVALRCDPISGHVSLYWYRQALGQGPEFLTYFNYEAQQDKSGLPNDRFSAERPEGSISTLTIQRTEQRDSAMYRCASSGGPGQRNEKLFFGSGTQLSVL.

V usage is TRBV20-1 and J usage is TRBJ2-3; TRBD2 matches 7 bases. J gave up 4 bases and V 0 bases, and 10 bases lay outside the gene matches. Germline V lookup: CDR1 DFQATT, CDR2 SNEGSKA (reference sequence). The length of the CDR3 is 16 residues. The CDR3 loop reads CSARDLRRGESDTQYF. As DNA, the CDR3 is TGCAGTGCTAGAGATTTGCGTCGGGGGGAATCAGATACGCAGTATTTT.

With regard to this clonotype: A junction boundary mismatches the germline segment, possibly from a read error. The V gene is TRBV7-9, the J gene TRBJ2-3, with 9 bases lining up with TRBD2. Per germline, CDR1 SEHNR and CDR2 FQNEAQ (reference sequence). The CDR3 runs to 14 residues. In nucleotides, the CDR3 is TGTGCCAGCAGCATAGCGGGAGCCAGGGGGACGCAGTATTTT. Translated: CASSIAGARGTQYF.

The chain is built from TRBV5-4 and TRBJ2-5, with D perhaps matching TRBD1 (5 bases). V lost 4 bases, J lost 2 bases, and 9 bases lay in between. The CDR3 loop spans 13 amino acids. Germline loops: CDR1 SGHNT, CDR2 YYREEE (reference sequence). The CDR3 region is CASSLRTQETQYF. The CDR3 region has the DNA TGTGCCAGCAGCCTGAGGACACAAGAGACCCAGTACTTC.

CDR3 residues: CASSTLAGAKRNEQFF. The CDR3 coding sequence is TGTGCCAGTAGTACTTTAGCGGGAGCGAAGAGGAATGAGCAGTTCTTC. This rearrangement joins TRBV19 to TRBJ2-1, with 9 bases identical to TRBD2. Germline CDR1 LNHDA, CDR2 SQIVND (reference sequence). The CDR3 runs to 16 residues. The J segment lost 7 bases and the V segment lost 4 bases, leaving 11 bases of the junction unmatched.

The rearrangement links TRBV6-1 to TRBJ2-4, with a possible D match to TRBD1 (5 bases). Germline CDR1 reads MNHNS; CDR2 reads SASEGT. With 4 bases removed from V and 5 bases from J, the gap between germline ends came to 12 bases. This CDR3 is built from 14 residues. The CDR3 DNA follows: TGTGCCAGCAGTGTCGCAGGGAAACAAAACATTCAGTACTTC. It is translated as CASSVAGKQNIQYF.

V and J are TRBV4-3 and TRBJ1-6, with TRBD1 as a possible D gene (6 bases). Germline V gene data show CDR1 as LGHNA and CDR2 as YSLEER. V was pared by 4 bases and J by 7 bases, with 14 bases between. The CDR3 totals 15 residues. As DNA, the CDR3 is TGCGCCAGCAGCCGTAATGGGCAGGGGAATTCACCCCTCCACTTT. It translates to CASSRNGQGNSPLHF.

This sequence joins TRBV19 and TRBJ2-6; 9 bases align to TRBD2. CDR3 size: 18 residues. Germline CDR1 LNHDA, CDR2 SQIVND (reference sequence). After removal of 5 bases from V and 1 base from J, the junction contained 9 bases not matched to a gene. The CDR3 DNA reads TGTGCCAGTAGTCCCCGTTATAGCGGGGGTTCTGGGGCCAACGTCCTGACTTTC. The encoded protein is CASSPRYSGGSGANVLTF.

The V and J genes are TRBV11-2 and TRBJ2-3, with D unclear. CDR1 SGHAT and CDR2 FQNNGV come from the germline V gene. With 1 base removed from V and 2 bases from J, the gap between germline ends came to 10 bases. The length of the CDR3 is 15 residues. CDR3 nucleotides: TGTGCCAGCAGCTTAGGGGGAAGGAACACAGATACGCAGTATTTT. This gives the protein CASSLGGRNTDTQYF.

The chain recombines TRBV28 with TRBJ2-7, with D uncertain. V was pared by 6 bases and J by 7 bases, with 13 bases between. CDR1 and CDR2 from the germline V gene are MDHEN and SYDVKM. The CDR3 spans 12 residues. CDR3 DNA: TGTGCCAGCAGCTCGGGTCCCCTGGAGCAGTACTTC. Its translation is CASSSGPLEQYF.

Note on this clonotype: This may be a read error: a much more frequent sequence differs by one nucleotide. This chain uses TRBV2 with TRBJ1-1, with D unresolved. With 4 bases removed from V and 5 bases from J, the gap between germline ends came to 5 bases. Germline loops: CDR1 SNHLY, CDR2 FYNNEI. The CDR3 is 11 amino acids. The CDR3 loop reads CASSAGTEAFF. The CDR3 DNA follows: TGTGCCAGCAGTGCGGGGACTGAAGCTTTCTTT.

This clonotype was counted a few times. J is TRBJ2-3 and V is TRBV18; D is uncertain. Germline CDR1 KGHSH, CDR2 LQKENI. This CDR3 region has 14 residues. V lost 2 bases, J lost 0 bases, and 6 bases lay in between. The CDR3 coding sequence is TGTGCCAGCTCACCAATGGCTAGCACAGATACGCAGTATTTT. This gives the protein CASSPMASTDTQYF.

Many counts were recorded for this clonotype. The rearrangement uses TRBV20-1 and TRBJ2-3; 8 bases are shared with TRBD1. J gave up 1 base and V 6 bases, and 12 bases lay outside the gene matches. In germline, CDR1 is DFQATT, CDR2 SNEGSKA (reference sequence). The CDR3 is 16 amino acids. CDR3 nucleotides: TGCAGTGCCCGAGGGGCGGGGACAGGTCGCACAGATACGCAGTATTTT. This gives the protein CSARGAGTGRTDTQYF.

This clonotype occurred many times. V usage is TRBV14 and J usage is TRBJ2-1; no firm D call. The V and J ends lost 9 bases and 6 bases respectively, with 18 bases between them. The CDR3 consists of 14 residues. The germline CDR1 and CDR2 sequences are SGHDN and FVKESK. In DNA, the CDR3 is TGTGCCAGTCATATGTCCAGGACGTTCAATGAGCAGTTCTTC. It is translated as CASHMSRTFNEQFF.

This clonotype occurred a few times. The V and J genes are TRBV2 and TRBJ2-5; 9 positions agree with TRBD2. Trimming took 4 bases from V and 5 from J; bases not matched to a gene: 5. Looked up from germline, CDR1 is SNHLY and CDR2 is FYNNEI. The CDR3 extends over 14 amino acids. The CDR3 nucleotides read TGTGCCAGCAGTGCGGTAGCGGGGGTGGAGACCCAGTACTTC. Protein sequence: CASSAVAGVETQYF.

The chain joins TRBV9 to TRBJ2-6; D gene ambiguous. Trimming cost V 2 bases and J 3 bases, with 9 bases left between them. Germline CDR1 reads SGDLS; CDR2 reads YYNGEE. The CDR3 extends over 15 amino acids. CDR3 DNA: TGTGCCAGCAGCGTGAGTATAGGTGGGGCCAACGTCCTGACTTTC. Translating gives CASSVSIGGANVLTF.

This clonotype was counted ten times or more. V is TRBV12-3 or TRBV12-4 and J is TRBJ1-1, with D possibly TRBD1 on 6 matching bases. Trimming stripped 6 bases from V and 1 base from J, with 12 bases between. CDR3 length: 14 residues. CDR3 amino acids: CASRSTQGNTEAFF. CDR3 nucleotides: TGTGCCAGCAGATCGACACAGGGGAACACTGAAGCTTTCTTT.

This clonotype has ten or more counts. The V gene is TRBV12-3 or TRBV12-4, the J gene TRBJ1-4, with TRBD1 matching over 9 bases. There are 15 residues in the CDR3. Trimming at V came to 6 bases and at J to 2 bases, leaving 4 bases not matched to a gene. CDR3 in DNA: TGTGCCAGCAGCGGACAGGGGCCGACTAATGAAAAACTGTTTTTT. Its translation: CASSGQGPTNEKLFF.

Only a few counts were recorded for this clonotype. The V gene is TRBV18, the J gene TRBJ2-1, with D possibly being TRBD2 (5 bases). This CDR3 region has 15 residues. V was pared by 4 bases and J by 6 bases, with 16 bases between. Germline V gives CDR1 KGHSH, CDR2 LQKENI. The CDR3: CASSRGGVRTNEQFF. For the CDR3, the DNA is TGTGCCAGCTCACGCGGAGGTGTACGTACCAATGAGCAGTTCTTC. The whole variable domain, remainder taken from reference TRBV18 and TRBJ2-1, is NAGVMQNPRHLVRRRGQEARLRCSPMKGHSHVYWYRQLPEEGLKFMVYLQKENIIDESGMPKERFSAEFPKEGPSILRIQQVVRGDSAAYFCASSRGGVRTNEQFFGPGTRLTVL.

The table lists this clonotype with many counts. CDR3 coding DNA: TGTGCCAGCAGCTCACAGCGGGGGATGACCGGGGAGCTGTTTTTT. It yields the protein CASSSQRGMTGELFF. J is TRBJ2-2 and V is TRBV5-6, with TRBD2 matching over 8 bases. CDR3 length: 15 amino acids. With V trimmed by 3 bases and J by 5 bases, 6 bases remained unmatched. Germline-derived CDR1 and CDR2 are SGHDT and YYEEEE.